These 20 T cell receptor beta chains were sequenced from one sample in a study of liver allograft versus peripheral blood T cells. Background on the study: Transplanted-liver and recipient peripheral blood T cell receptor repertoires were compared.

MiXCR, applied by TCRdb to the reads, yields one record per CDR3 protein. The sample lists roughly 1,000 distinct CDR3 sequences; 15% to 20% were seen once. The receptors originated from a human patient who had a liver transplant. T cells may partly derive from the graft donor.

The chain has TRBV18 and TRBJ1-4; 8 nucleotides align to TRBD1. CDR1 is KGHSH, CDR2 LQKENI, per germline. There are 14 residues in the CDR3. The V gene end was trimmed by 3 bases and the J gene end by 8 bases; junction bases not matched to a gene: 5. CDR3 DNA sequence: TGTGCCAGCTCACCGACAGGGGACCGAGAAAAACTGTTTTTT. Translating it yields CASSPTGDREKLFF.

This clonotype ranks as medium-sized (0.01 to 0.1%). The chain uses TRBV12-3 or TRBV12-4 and TRBJ1-1, with D unclear. The V end was cut by 3 bases, the J end by 5 bases, with 19 bases between. This CDR3 is built from 16 residues. The CDR3 is CASSFDLWGKGTEAFF. Written as DNA, the CDR3 is TGTGCCAGCAGTTTCGACCTCTGGGGAAAAGGAACTGAAGCTTTCTTT.

This clonotype ranks as hyperexpanded. The gene calls are TRBV24-1 and TRBJ2-1; 8 bases agree with TRBD2. V lost 3 bases to trimming and J lost 2 bases; unmatched junction nucleotides: 5. Germline V lookup: CDR1 KGHDR, CDR2 SFDVKD. This CDR3 has 16 amino acids. CDR3: CATSDPKAGAYNEQFF. DNA for the CDR3: TGTGCCACCAGTGATCCTAAAGCGGGAGCCTACAATGAGCAGTTCTTC.

By share of the sample, this clonotype is large (0.1 to 1%). The V and J genes are TRBV19 and TRBJ1-2; no clear D. From germline, CDR1 is LNHDA and CDR2 SQIVND (reference sequence). The V gene lost 2 bases and the J gene lost 4 bases, with 11 bases spanning the gap. The CDR3 is 14 amino acids. CDR3 loop: CASSISAETYGYTF. The CDR3 DNA is TGTGCCAGTAGTATAAGCGCAGAGACCTATGGCTACACCTTC.

By proportion, this clonotype is large. The V and J genes are TRBV5-4 and TRBJ2-7; possibly TRBD1 for D (6 bases). The germline gives CDR1 SGHNT, CDR2 YYREEE (reference sequence). The CDR3 has 13 residues. Trimming shortened V by 5 bases and J by 0 bases, and 9 bases separated the two germline ends. The CDR3 DNA follows: TGTGCCAGCAGAGTAGGGGGCTCCTACGAGCAGTACTTC. This codes for CASRVGGSYEQYF.

The V gene is TRBV28, the J gene TRBJ2-1; D is undetermined. CDR1 and CDR2 from the germline V gene are MDHEN and SYDVKM. This CDR3 has 15 residues. V lost 3 bases and J 5 bases, leaving 14 bases between the germline ends. CDR3 protein: CASSFYGRPHNEQFF. The CDR3, as DNA: TGTGCCAGCAGTTTTTACGGACGACCACACAATGAGCAGTTCTTC. The full variable domain, its missing parts supplied by reference TRBV28 and TRBJ2-1, is DVKVTQSSRYLVKRTGEKVFLECVQDMDHENMFWYRQDPGLGLRLIYFSYDVKMKEKGDIPEGYSVSREKKERFSLILESASTNQTSMYLCASSFYGRPHNEQFFGPGTRLTVL.

This clonotype was observed a handful of times. The chain links TRBV20-1 to TRBJ1-2, with 9 nucleotides matching TRBD1. After removal of 5 bases from V and 6 bases from J, the junction contained 13 bases not matched to a gene. Per the germline V gene, CDR1 is DFQATT and CDR2 is SNEGSKA (reference sequence). The CDR3 covers 15 residues. The chain's CDR3 is CSAWTGADGLDGYTF. In nucleotides, the CDR3 is TGCAGTGCTTGGACAGGGGCCGACGGCTTGGATGGCTACACCTTC.

The chain is built from TRBV20-1 and TRBJ2-1; 9 nucleotides line up with TRBD1. Germline-derived CDR1 and CDR2 are DFQATT and SNEGSKA (reference sequence). After removal of 3 bases from V and 3 bases from J, the junction contained 6 bases not matched to a gene. The CDR3 is 15 residues long. The CDR3 region is CSARVTGGYYNEQFF. DNA of the CDR3: TGCAGTGCTAGGGTAACAGGGGGCTACTACAATGAGCAGTTCTTC.

V is TRBV5-1 and J is TRBJ1-1; no definite D call. The CDR3 totals 15 residues. Germline CDR1 and CDR2: SGHRS and YFSETQ. Trimming removed 4 bases from V and 0 bases from J, with 13 bases in between. CDR3 nucleotide sequence: TGCGCCAGCAGCCAGGTGGGGAGCTTGAACACTGAAGCTTTCTTT. Protein product: CASSQVGSLNTEAFF.

The V gene is TRBV20-1, the J gene TRBJ1-1; no clear D gene. This CDR3 region has 12 residues. The V end lost 4 bases, the J end lost 3 bases, and 9 bases lay between the germline ends. Per germline, CDR1 DFQATT and CDR2 SNEGSKA (reference sequence). CDR3 DNA: TGCAGTGCTACCTTGCAGTACACTGAAGCTTTCTTT. This translates into CSATLQYTEAFF.

This clonotype was picked up a small number of times. J is TRBJ1-1 and V is TRBV5-1; D remains ambiguous. Between the trimmed V and J ends, which lost 1 base and 0 bases, there was a span of 4 bases. Germline CDR1 is SGHRS and CDR2 is YFSETQ. The CDR3 is made up of 13 amino acids. The CDR3 nucleotides read TGCGCCAGCAGCTTGACAGTGAACACTGAAGCTTTCTTT. Its protein product is CASSLTVNTEAFF. The entire variable domain, with the rest obtained from reference TRBV5-1 and TRBJ1-1, is as follows: KAGVTQTPRYLIKTRGQQVTLSCSPISGHRSVSWYQQTPGQGLQFLFEYFSETQRNKGNFPGRFSGRQFSNSRSEMNVSTLELGDSALYLCASSLTVNTEAFFGQGTRLTVV.

By proportion, this clonotype is large. The rearrangement links TRBV18 to TRBJ1-1; TRBD1 matches 8 bases. Germline CDR1 KGHSH, CDR2 LQKENI. This CDR3 region has 16 residues. Trimming cost V 3 bases and J 0 bases; bases outside gene matches: 6. In nucleotides, the CDR3 is TGTGCCAGCTCACCTCGACAGGGGATCATGAACACTGAAGCTTTCTTT. Its translation: CASSPRQGIMNTEAFF.

By share, this clonotype ranks as large. The rearrangement joins TRBV6-6 to TRBJ1-1; D is uncertain. CDR3 length equals 12 residues. Trimming stripped 2 bases from V and 8 bases from J, with 9 bases between. Germline V gene lookup returns CDR1 MNHNY and CDR2 SVGAGI (reference sequence). The CDR3 coding sequence is TGTGCCAGCAGTTACGGAGGACCGGAAGCTTTCTTT. Its protein product is CASSYGGPEAFF.

This clonotype counts as medium-sized (0.01 to 0.1%). The chain recombines TRBV27 with TRBJ1-5; unclear D gene. Germline V lookup: CDR1 MNHEY, CDR2 SMNVEV (reference sequence). The V end lost 2 bases, the J end lost 1 base, and 15 bases lay between the germline ends. The CDR3 covers 17 residues. CDR3 loop: CASSLAPGIASNQPQHF. Here the CDR3 DNA reads TGTGCCAGCAGTTTAGCCCCCGGGATTGCCAGCAATCAGCCCCAGCATTTT.

The CDR3 DNA sequence: TGCAGTGCTAGACCAGGAGGGGGCGAGCAGTACTTC. Protein product: CSARPGGGEQYF. This sequence joins TRBV20-1 and TRBJ2-7; TRBD1 or TRBD2 may be the D gene (6 bases each). Trimming took off 2 bases at V and 6 bases at J, with 11 bases between the two ends. Germline-derived CDR1 and CDR2 are DFQATT and SNEGSKA (reference sequence). The CDR3 has 12 residues.

This clonotype was found a few times. The J gene is TRBJ2-7, the V gene TRBV12-3 or TRBV12-4; D is unresolved. Trimming took 3 bases from V and 3 from J, leaving 15 bases between them. The CDR3 totals 15 residues. This chain's CDR3 is CASSLRTGHLYEQYF. The CDR3 DNA sequence: TGTGCCAGCAGTTTGAGGACCGGGCACCTCTACGAGCAGTACTTC.

Notes on this clonotype: With a far larger clone one base away, a read error is the likely cause. This rearrangement joins TRBV6-2 or TRBV6-3 to TRBJ1-1; D may be TRBD1 (5 bases). Germline CDR1 is MNHEY and CDR2 is SVGEGT. There are 15 residues in the CDR3. The V end lost 6 bases, the J end lost 0 bases, and 14 bases lay between the germline ends. In nucleotides, the CDR3 is TGTGCCAGCAGACCCCCAGGCAGGGTGAACACTGAAGCTTTCTTT. It is translated as CASRPPGRVNTEAFF.

V and J are TRBV15 and TRBJ1-5; tentative D call: TRBD1 (5 bases). Germline CDR1 reads LNHNV; CDR2 reads YYDKDF (reference sequence). CDR3 size: 12 residues. V lost 0 bases to trimming and J lost 11 bases, with 8 bases between them. The CDR3 nucleotides are TGTGCCACCAGCAGAGATTGGGGGGCCCAGCATTTT. Protein product: CATSRDWGAQHF.

This clonotype is categorized as large. This rearrangement joins TRBV6-5 to TRBJ1-6; TRBD1 is a possible D gene (6 bases). Germline V gene sequence: CDR1 MNHEY, CDR2 SVGAGI. The CDR3 totals 14 residues. Trimming cost V 7 bases and J 7 bases, with 14 bases left between them. The CDR3 DNA is TGTGCCAGCACCCCCGGGACATTCAATTCACCCCTCCACTTT. Protein sequence: CASTPGTFNSPLHF.

This clonotype is medium-sized by share. This chain uses TRBV28 with TRBJ2-1; TRBD1 matches 12 bases. The V gene end was trimmed by 2 bases and the J gene end by 7 bases; junction bases not matched to a gene: 6. Germline-derived CDR1 and CDR2 are MDHEN and SYDVKM. This CDR3 has 16 amino acids. The CDR3 DNA sequence: TGTGCCAGCAGTTTAAGGCCGGGACAGGGGGCTAATGAGCAGTTCTTC. This encodes CASSLRPGQGANEQFF.